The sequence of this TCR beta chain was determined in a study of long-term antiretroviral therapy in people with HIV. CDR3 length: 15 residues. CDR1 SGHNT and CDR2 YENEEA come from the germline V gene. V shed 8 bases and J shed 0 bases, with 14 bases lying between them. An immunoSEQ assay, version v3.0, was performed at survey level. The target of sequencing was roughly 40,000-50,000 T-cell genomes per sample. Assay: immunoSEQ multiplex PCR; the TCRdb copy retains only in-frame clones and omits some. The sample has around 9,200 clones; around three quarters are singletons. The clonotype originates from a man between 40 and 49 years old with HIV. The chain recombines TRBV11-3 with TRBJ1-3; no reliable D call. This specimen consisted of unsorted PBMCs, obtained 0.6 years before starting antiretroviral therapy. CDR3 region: CASGSGSSSGNTIYF. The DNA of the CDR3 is TGTGCCAGCGGATCCGGGTCCTCCTCTGGAAACACCATATATTTT.